This T cell receptor (beta chain) was recorded in a study of early T cells in non-severe SARS-CoV-2 infection. Each CDR3 protein is one row after TCRdb ran MiXCR on the 5' RACE reads. The table records just over 95,000 distinct CDR3 sequences, 9.5% to 12% of them present only once. V lost 7 bases, J lost 5 bases, and 20 bases lay in between. Looked up from germline, CDR1 is SQVTM and CDR2 is ANQGSEA. CDR3 length: 14 amino acids. The chain links TRBV29-1 to TRBJ1-1; D is perhaps TRBD1 (6 bases). The receptor was isolated from an adult who was a healthcare worker with PCR-confirmed SARS-CoV-2 infection or an uninfected control (not recorded which). The sample was whole blood. CDR3 residues: CSAYEQGGITEAFF. The CDR3 coding sequence is TGCAGCGCTTACGAACAGGGTGGAATTACTGAAGCTTTCTTT. Full variable domain (outside the CDR3, taken from reference TRBV29-1 and TRBJ1-1): SAVISQKPSRDICQRGTSLTIQCQVDSQVTMMFWYRQQPGQSLTLIATANQGSEATYESGFVIDKFPISRPNLTFSTLTVSNMSPEDSSIYLCSAYEQGGITEAFFGQGTRLTVV.